The T cell receptor (beta chain) under discussion was sequenced for a study of T cell repertoires in cytomegalovirus infection. Study context: Researchers turned to recently identified HLA-C-restricted CMV epitopes as well as well-studied HLA-B-restricted ones. General study results and limits: CMV-specific TCR beta clonotypes restricted by HLA-C dominated the ex vivo response.

V gave up 2 bases and J gave up 2 bases, with 7 bases separating them. Germline loops: CDR1 SGHVS, CDR2 FQNEAQ. The CDR3 totals 15 residues. MiXCR, applied by TCRdb to the reads, yields one record per CDR3 protein. The sample has 230,000 or so distinct CDR3 sequences, 38% seen once. Concerning this clonotype: Its antigen is as yet unknown.

The sequence came from a human donor in good health (CMV status not recorded). Some clones in this sample may be carry-over from other donors' samples. Sequences were derived from CD8+ T cells from cultured PBMCs, sampled from culture after CMV antigen stimulation. This rearrangement joins TRBV7-8 to TRBJ2-6, with no clear D. The CDR3 bases are TGTGCCAGCAGCTTACGGTCCACTGGGGCCAACGTCCTGACTTTC. It is translated as CASSLRSTGANVLTF.